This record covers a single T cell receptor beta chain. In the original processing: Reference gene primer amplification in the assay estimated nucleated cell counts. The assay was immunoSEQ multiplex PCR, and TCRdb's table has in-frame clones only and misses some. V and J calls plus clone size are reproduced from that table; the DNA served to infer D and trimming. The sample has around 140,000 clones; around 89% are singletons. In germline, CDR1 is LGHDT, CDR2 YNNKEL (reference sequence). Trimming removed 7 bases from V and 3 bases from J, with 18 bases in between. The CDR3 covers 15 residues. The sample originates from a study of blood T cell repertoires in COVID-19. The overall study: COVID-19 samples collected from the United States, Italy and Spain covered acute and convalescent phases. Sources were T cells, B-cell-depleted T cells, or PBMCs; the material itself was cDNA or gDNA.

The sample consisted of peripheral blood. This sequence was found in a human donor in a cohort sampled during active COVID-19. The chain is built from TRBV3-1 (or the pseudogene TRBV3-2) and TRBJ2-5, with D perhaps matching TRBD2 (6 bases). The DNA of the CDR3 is TGTGCCAGCATTCGCGCGGGGAACCAAAAAGAGACCCAGTACTTC. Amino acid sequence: CASIRAGNQKETQYF.